This TCR beta chain derives from a study of T cells after yellow fever vaccination. Study summary: Libraries from low-cell-number fractions were prepared with the SMART-Seq v4 Ultra Low Input RNA kit. Points from the study as a whole: Detected again after the booster were most primary-vaccination clones, at approximately 96% CD4 and about 90% CD8. Faster peaking, at day 5 versus 15, marked a secondary response that was weaker.

Per germline, CDR1 DFQATT and CDR2 SNEGSKA (reference sequence). The CDR3 contains 16 residues. TCRdb independently ran MiXCR on the 5' RACE reads; one entry per CDR3 protein. The table has about 240,000 distinct CDR3 sequences, about 7.1% seen once. About this clonotype itself: Antigen unknown. A much bigger clone sits one base away, suggesting this may be a read error.

The specimen comprised CD4+ T cells sorted from PBMCs, sampled 15 days after the yellow fever booster vaccination. The V gene is TRBV20-1, the J gene TRBJ2-2, with D possibly matching TRBD1 (6 bases). This sequence was found in a man aged 25 to 40 who received the YFV17D yellow fever vaccine. CDR3 region: CCARDLYRVNTGELFF. CDR3 in DNA: TGCTGTGCTAGAGATCTGTACAGGGTGAACACCGGGGAGCTGTTTTTT.